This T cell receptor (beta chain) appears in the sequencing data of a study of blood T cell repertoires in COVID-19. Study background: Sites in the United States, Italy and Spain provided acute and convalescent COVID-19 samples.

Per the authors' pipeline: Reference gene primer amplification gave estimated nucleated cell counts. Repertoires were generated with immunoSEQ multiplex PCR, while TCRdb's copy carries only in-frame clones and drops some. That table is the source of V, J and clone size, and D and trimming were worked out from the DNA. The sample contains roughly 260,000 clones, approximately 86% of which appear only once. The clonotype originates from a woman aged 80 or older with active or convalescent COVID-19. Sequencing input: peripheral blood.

The CDR3 DNA reads TGTGCCAGCAGTATAAACAGGGAAGCTTTCTTT. This sequence encodes CASSINREAFF. V and J are TRBV28 and TRBJ1-1; possible D gene TRBD1, 5 bases. Trimming removed 5 bases at V and 8 bases at J, with 9 bases between. CDR1 is MDHEN, CDR2 SYDVKM, per germline. This CDR3 has 11 amino acids.